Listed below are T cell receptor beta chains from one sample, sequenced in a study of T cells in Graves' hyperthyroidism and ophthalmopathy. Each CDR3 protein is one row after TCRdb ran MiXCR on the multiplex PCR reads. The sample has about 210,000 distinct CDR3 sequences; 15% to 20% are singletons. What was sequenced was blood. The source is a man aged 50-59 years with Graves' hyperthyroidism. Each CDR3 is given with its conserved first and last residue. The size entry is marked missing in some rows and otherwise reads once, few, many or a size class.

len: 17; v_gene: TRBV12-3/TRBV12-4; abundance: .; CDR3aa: CASSPGLAGPDQETQYF
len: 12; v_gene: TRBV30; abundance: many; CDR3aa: CAWSMWGETQYF
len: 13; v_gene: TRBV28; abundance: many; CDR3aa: CASIEGTNEKLFF
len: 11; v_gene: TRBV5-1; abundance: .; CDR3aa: CASRGIETQYF
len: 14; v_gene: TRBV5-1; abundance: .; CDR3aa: CASSRSSGSDTQYF
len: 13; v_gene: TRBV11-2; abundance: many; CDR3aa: CASSFSRVETQYF
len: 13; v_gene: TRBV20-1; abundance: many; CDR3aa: CSASQGPQETQYF
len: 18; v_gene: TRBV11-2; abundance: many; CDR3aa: CASSSPLRKRGSTDTQYF
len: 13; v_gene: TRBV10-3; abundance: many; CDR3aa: CATGGTRAYEQYF
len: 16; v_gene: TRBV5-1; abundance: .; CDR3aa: CASSPEGGGAQETQYF
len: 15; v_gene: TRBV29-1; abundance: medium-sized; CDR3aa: CSVVKEVQGNYGYTF
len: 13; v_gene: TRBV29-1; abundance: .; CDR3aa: CSVSTGTNQPQHF
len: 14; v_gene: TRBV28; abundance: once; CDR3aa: CASSQDRESTEAFF
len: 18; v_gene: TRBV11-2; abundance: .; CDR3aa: CASSLDGFRTALYNEQFF
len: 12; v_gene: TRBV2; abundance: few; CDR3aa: CASSGGAIKQYF
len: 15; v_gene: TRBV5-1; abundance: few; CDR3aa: CASSPRLAGGNIQYF
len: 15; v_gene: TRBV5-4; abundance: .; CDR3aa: CASSPTGSTQETQYF
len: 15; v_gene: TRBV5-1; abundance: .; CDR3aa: CASSLTGTGEETQYF